A selection of T cell receptor beta chains follows, all from one sample in a study of regulatory T cells in long-lasting Graves disease. TCRdb re-derived calls from the multiplex PCR reads in MiXCR, one entry per CDR3 protein. The repertoire holds around 400,000 distinct CDR3 sequences, with roughly 20% as singletons. This specimen consisted of peripheral blood mononuclear cells (PBMCs), obtained when the disease was refractory, from a patient treated with antithyroid drugs. The origin of the receptors is a woman aged 40 to 50 with Graves disease. Both conserved end residues are part of each CDR3. A D gene is named only where the DNA matches it firmly. Clone size is stated in some rows and not others, as once, few, many or a class when expanded.

V gene	D gene	J gene	clone size	CDR3 protein	CDR3 DNA
TRBV20-1	TRBD1	TRBJ1-1	many	CSATRQGTEAFF	TGCAGTGCTACCCGACAGGGCACTGAAGCTTTCTTT
TRBV28	.	TRBJ1-1	many	CASSLPQAGSNTEAFF	TGTGCCAGCAGTTTACCCCAGGCGGGATCGAACACTGAAGCTTTCTTT
TRBV4-2	TRBD2	TRBJ2-7	.	CASSQSGISYEQYF	TGTGCCAGCAGCCAGAGCGGGATATCCTACGAGCAGTACTTC
TRBV5-1	.	TRBJ2-3	few	CASSGGKYTDTQYF	TGCGCCAGCAGCGGCGGTAAATACACAGATACGCAGTATTTT
TRBV13	TRBD2	TRBJ2-7	.	CASSPPRLAGAYEQYF	TGTGCCAGCAGCCCCCCTAGACTAGCGGGCGCCTACGAGCAGTACTTC
TRBV28	TRBD1	TRBJ1-2	many	CASSLESDRGLFGGYTF	TGTGCCAGCAGTTTGGAGTCGGACAGGGGGCTTTTTGGCGGCTACACCTTC
TRBV28	TRBD1	TRBJ2-2	.	CASSPPGQGKTGELFF	TGTGCCAGCAGTCCCCCCGGACAGGGGAAAACCGGGGAGCTGTTTTTT
TRBV20-1	.	TRBJ1-5	few	CSARSRPSNQPQHF	TGCAGTGCTAGATCTCGGCCATCAAATCAGCCCCAGCATTTT
TRBV6-1	.	TRBJ1-6	few	CASSEAPPGRTYNSPLHF	TGTGCCAGCAGTGAAGCGCCCCCAGGGCGGACCTATAATTCACCCCTCCACTTT
TRBV7-2	TRBD1	TRBJ2-7	.	CASSFAGTAYEQYF	TGTGCCAGCAGCTTTGCCGGGACAGCCTACGAGCAGTACTTC
TRBV28	TRBD1	TRBJ2-7	many	CASSPLLTGLYEQYF	TGTGCCAGCAGTCCACTACTGACAGGGTTGTACGAGCAGTACTTC
TRBV6-2/TRBV6-3	TRBD1	TRBJ1-6	many	CASIPTGRNSPLHF	TGTGCCAGCATTCCGACAGGGAGAAATTCACCCCTCCACTTT
TRBV12-3/TRBV12-4	TRBD1	TRBJ2-2	few	CASRKTGATGELFF	TGTGCCAGCAGAAAAACAGGGGCCACCGGGGAGCTGTTTTTT
TRBV28	.	TRBJ2-7	many	CASSSDSLRHEQYF	TGTGCCAGCAGTTCGGACTCCCTTCGCCACGAGCAGTACTTC
TRBV28	.	TRBJ2-7	many	CASSSGIYEQYF	TGTGCCAGCAGTTCGGGAATATACGAGCAGTACTTC
TRBV6-1	TRBD1	TRBJ2-5	.	CDSRDSLQETQYF	TGTGACAGCAGGGACAGCCTCCAAGAGACCCAGTACTTC
TRBV25-1	.	TRBJ2-7	many	CASSDPQGTFYEQYF	TGTGCCAGCAGTGACCCACAGGGTACTTTCTACGAGCAGTACTTC
TRBV19	.	TRBJ1-1	many	CASSAVPRTEAFF	TGTGCCAGTAGTGCAGTACCGCGGACTGAAGCTTTCTTT
TRBV29-1	TRBD1	TRBJ1-2	many	CSAGTVYGYTF	TGCAGCGCCGGGACAGTCTATGGCTACACCTTC
TRBV5-1	TRBD1	TRBJ2-2	.	CASSWTGSNTGELFF	TGCGCCAGCAGCTGGACAGGATCGAACACCGGGGAGCTGTTTTTT
TRBV19	.	TRBJ1-2	many	CASTNKGNYGYTF	TGTGCCAGTACCAACAAAGGAAACTATGGCTACACCTTC
TRBV19	.	TRBJ1-2	.	CASNREGPTNYGYTF	TGTGCCAGTAACAGGGAAGGCCCTACTAACTATGGCTACACCTTC
TRBV20-1	TRBD1	TRBJ1-3	.	CSAARQGAGNTIYF	TGCAGTGCTGCAAGACAGGGGGCGGGAAACACCATATATTTT
TRBV20-1	TRBD1	TRBJ2-7	many	CSARTPTGGLYEQYF	TGCAGTGCTAGAACCCCGACAGGGGGCTTATACGAGCAGTACTTC
TRBV20-1	TRBD1	TRBJ1-6	many	CSAIIGQGNSPLHF	TGCAGTGCTATTATAGGACAGGGAAATTCACCCCTCCACTTT
TRBV28	.	TRBJ1-6	many	CASSVGEGVPLHF	TGTGCCAGCAGTGTGGGAGAGGGTGTACCCCTCCACTTT
TRBV20-1	.	TRBJ1-6	few	CSALSPWVGGSAVDNSPLHF	TGCAGTGCTCTCTCCCCCTGGGTAGGAGGCTCTGCTGTCGATAATTCACCCCTCCACTTT
TRBV20-1	TRBD2	TRBJ2-5	.	CSAHAGTSAQETQYF	TGCAGTGCTCATGCCGGGACTAGCGCCCAAGAGACCCAGTACTTC
TRBV15	TRBD1	TRBJ2-7	many	CATSRAIFGTGGSYEQYF	TGTGCCACCAGCAGAGCCATCTTCGGGACAGGGGGCAGCTACGAGCAGTACTTC
TRBV7-8	TRBD2	TRBJ2-1	.	CASSLRTSGSPLYNEQFF	TGTGCCAGCAGTTTGAGGACTAGCGGGAGTCCCCTGTACAATGAGCAGTTCTTC
TRBV28	.	TRBJ1-1	many	CASAQLSTEAFF	TGTGCCAGCGCCCAGTTGAGCACTGAAGCTTTCTTT
TRBV28	.	TRBJ2-1	many	CASSSHSGRIYNEQFF	TGTGCCAGCAGCTCTCATTCGGGACGGATCTACAATGAGCAGTTCTTC
TRBV27	.	TRBJ2-5	many	CASSPFQQETQYF	TGTGCCAGCAGCCCCTTCCAACAAGAGACCCAGTACTTC
TRBV5-5	.	TRBJ1-5	few	CASSPGGLSNQPQHF	TGTGCCAGCAGCCCGGGGGGACTCAGCAATCAGCCCCAGCATTTT
TRBV28	.	TRBJ2-7	many	CASSFQGSSYEQYF	TGTGCCAGCAGTTTCCAGGGCTCTTCCTACGAGCAGTACTTC
TRBV11-2	.	TRBJ2-7	.	CASSSFFWGRSYEQYF	TGTGCCAGCAGCTCTTTCTTTTGGGGCAGGTCCTACGAGCAGTACTTC
TRBV27	.	TRBJ2-3	.	CASSPWQGYDTQYF	TGTGCCAGCAGCCCCTGGCAAGGTTATGATACGCAGTATTTT
TRBV5-1	.	TRBJ1-1	few	CASRIQVGGTEAFF	TGCGCCAGCAGGATTCAGGTGGGAGGCACTGAAGCTTTCTTT
TRBV29-1	.	TRBJ1-1	many	CSVVPKTMNTEAFF	TGCAGCGTTGTGCCGAAAACAATGAACACTGAAGCTTTCTTT